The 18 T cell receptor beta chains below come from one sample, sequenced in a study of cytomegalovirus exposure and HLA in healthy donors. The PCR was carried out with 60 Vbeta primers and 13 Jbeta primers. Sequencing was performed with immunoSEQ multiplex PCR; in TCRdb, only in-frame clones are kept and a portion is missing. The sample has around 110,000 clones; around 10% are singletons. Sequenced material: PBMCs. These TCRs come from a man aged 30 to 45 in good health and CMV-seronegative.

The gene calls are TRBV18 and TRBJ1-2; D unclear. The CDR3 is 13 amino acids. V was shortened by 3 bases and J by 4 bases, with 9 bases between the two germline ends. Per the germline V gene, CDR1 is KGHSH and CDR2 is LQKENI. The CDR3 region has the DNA TGTGCCAGCTCACCCGAAAGGAGCTATGGCTACACCTTC. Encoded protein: CASSPERSYGYTF.

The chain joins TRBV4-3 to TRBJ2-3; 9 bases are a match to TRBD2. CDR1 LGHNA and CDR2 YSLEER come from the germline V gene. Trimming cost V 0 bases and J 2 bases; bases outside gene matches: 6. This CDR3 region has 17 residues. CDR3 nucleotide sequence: TGCGCCAGCAGCCAAGATATAGGACTAGCGCCCACAGATACGCAGTATTTT. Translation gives CASSQDIGLAPTDTQYF.

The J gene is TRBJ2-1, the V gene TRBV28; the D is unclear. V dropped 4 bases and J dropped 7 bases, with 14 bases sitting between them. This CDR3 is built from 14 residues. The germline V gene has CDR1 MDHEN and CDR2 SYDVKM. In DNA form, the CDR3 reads TGTGCCAGCAGTTATGAGGCTACTAATAATGAGCAGTTCTTC. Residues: CASSYEATNNEQFF. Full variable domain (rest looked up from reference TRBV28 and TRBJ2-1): DVKVTQSSRYLVKRTGEKVFLECVQDMDHENMFWYRQDPGLGLRLIYFSYDVKMKEKGDIPEGYSVSREKKERFSLILESASTNQTSMYLCASSYEATNNEQFFGPGTRLTVL.

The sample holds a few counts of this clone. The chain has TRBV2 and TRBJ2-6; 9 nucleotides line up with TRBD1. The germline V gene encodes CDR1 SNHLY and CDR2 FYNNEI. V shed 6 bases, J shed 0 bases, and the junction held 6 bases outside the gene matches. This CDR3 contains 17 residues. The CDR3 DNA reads TGTGCCAGCAGCGAAAGGACAGGGGCCTCTGGGGCCAACGTCCTGACTTTC. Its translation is CASSERTGASGANVLTF.

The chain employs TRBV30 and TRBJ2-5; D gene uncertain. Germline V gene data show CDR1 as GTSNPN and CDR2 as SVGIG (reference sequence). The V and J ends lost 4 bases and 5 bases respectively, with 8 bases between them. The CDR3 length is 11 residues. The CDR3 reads CAWKNRETQYF. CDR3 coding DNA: TGTGCCTGGAAAAACCGGGAGACCCAGTACTTC.

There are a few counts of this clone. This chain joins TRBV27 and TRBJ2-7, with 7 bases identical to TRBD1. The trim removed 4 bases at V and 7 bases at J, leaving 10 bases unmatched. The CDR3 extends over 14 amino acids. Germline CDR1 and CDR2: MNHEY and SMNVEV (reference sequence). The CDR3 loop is CASSSQGQLGEQYF. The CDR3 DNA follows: TGTGCCAGCAGTTCACAGGGGCAGTTAGGGGAGCAGTACTTC.

Here the CDR3 DNA reads TGTGCCAGCAGCGTAGAAGCGCACGCTGGAGAGACCCAGTACTTC. Protein sequence: CASSVEAHAGETQYF. The V gene is TRBV9, the J gene TRBJ2-5; D unclear. V was clipped by 0 bases and J by 4 bases, with 13 bases between them. CDR3 size: 15 residues. Germline CDR1 and CDR2: SGDLS and YYNGEE.

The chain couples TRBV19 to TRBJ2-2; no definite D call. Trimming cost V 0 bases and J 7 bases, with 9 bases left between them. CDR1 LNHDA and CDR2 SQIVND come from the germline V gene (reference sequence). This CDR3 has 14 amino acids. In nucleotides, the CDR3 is TGTGCCAGTAGTATAGATCTGGAGAGCGGGGAGCTGTTTTTT. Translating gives CASSIDLESGELFF.

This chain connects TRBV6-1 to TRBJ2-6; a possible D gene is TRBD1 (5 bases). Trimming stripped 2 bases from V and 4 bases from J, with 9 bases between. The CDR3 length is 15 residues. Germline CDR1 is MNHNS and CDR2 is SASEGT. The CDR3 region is CASSEQGTGANVLTF. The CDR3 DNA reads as TGTGCCAGCAGTGAACAGGGTACCGGGGCCAACGTCCTGACTTTC.

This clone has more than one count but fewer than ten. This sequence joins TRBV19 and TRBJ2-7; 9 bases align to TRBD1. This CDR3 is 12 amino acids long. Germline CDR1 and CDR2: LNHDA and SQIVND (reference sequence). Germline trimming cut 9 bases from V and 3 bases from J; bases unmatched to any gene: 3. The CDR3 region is CARGTGRYEQYF. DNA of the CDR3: TGTGCCAGGGGGACAGGGCGCTACGAGCAGTACTTC.

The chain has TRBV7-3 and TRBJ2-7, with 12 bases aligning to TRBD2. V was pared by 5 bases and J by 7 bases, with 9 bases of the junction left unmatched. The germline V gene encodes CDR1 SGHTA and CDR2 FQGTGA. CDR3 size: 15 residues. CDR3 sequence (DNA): TGTGCCAGCAGCCCCCTAGCGGGAGGGCCCGTTGAGCAGTACTTC. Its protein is CASSPLAGGPVEQYF.

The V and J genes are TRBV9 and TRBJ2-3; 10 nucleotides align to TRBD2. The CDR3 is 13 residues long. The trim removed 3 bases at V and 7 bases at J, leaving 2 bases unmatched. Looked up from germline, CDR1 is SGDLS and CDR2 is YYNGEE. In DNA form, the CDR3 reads TGTGCCAGCAGCGGGACTAGCGGATATACGCAGTATTTT. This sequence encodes CASSGTSGYTQYF.

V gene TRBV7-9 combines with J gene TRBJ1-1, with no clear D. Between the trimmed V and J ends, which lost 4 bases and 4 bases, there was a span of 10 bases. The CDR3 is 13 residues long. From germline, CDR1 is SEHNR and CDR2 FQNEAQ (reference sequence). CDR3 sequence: CASSSRGSTEAFF. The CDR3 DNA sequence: TGTGCCAGCAGCTCCCGGGGTTCCACTGAAGCTTTCTTT.

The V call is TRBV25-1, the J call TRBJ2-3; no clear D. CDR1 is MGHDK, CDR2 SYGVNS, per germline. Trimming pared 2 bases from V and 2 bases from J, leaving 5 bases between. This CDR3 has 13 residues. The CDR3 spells CASSEPNTDTQYF. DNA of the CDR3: TGTGCCAGCAGTGAACCCAACACAGATACGCAGTATTTT.

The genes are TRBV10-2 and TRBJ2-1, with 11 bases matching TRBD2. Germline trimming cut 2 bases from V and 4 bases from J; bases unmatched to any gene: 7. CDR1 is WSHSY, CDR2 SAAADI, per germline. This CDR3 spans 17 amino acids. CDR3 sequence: CASSEKKGLAVYNEQFF. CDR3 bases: TGCGCCAGCAGTGAGAAGAAGGGACTAGCGGTATACAATGAGCAGTTCTTC.

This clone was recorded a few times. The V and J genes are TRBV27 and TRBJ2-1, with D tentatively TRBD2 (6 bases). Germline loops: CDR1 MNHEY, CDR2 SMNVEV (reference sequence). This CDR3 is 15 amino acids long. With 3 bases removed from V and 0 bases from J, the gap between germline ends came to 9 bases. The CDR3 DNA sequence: TGTGCCAGCAGTTTGCTAGCGCCCTCCTACAATGAGCAGTTCTTC. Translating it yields CASSLLAPSYNEQFF.

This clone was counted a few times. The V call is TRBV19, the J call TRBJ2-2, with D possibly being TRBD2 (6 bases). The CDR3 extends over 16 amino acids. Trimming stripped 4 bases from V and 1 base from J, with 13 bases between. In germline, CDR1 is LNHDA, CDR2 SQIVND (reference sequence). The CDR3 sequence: CASSTLGLRNTGELFF. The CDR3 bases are TGTGCCAGTAGTACCTTAGGACTAAGGAACACCGGGGAGCTGTTTTTT. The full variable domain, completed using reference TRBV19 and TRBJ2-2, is DGGITQSPKYLFRKEGQNVTLSCEQNLNHDAMYWYRQDPGQGLRLIYYSQIVNDFQKGDIAEGYSVSREKKESFPLTVTSAQKNPTAFYLCASSTLGLRNTGELFFGEGSRLTVL.

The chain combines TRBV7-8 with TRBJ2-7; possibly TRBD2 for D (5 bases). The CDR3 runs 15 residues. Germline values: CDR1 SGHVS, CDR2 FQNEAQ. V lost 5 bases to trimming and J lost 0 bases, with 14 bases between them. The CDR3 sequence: CASSNTDWGSYEQYF. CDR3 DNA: TGTGCCAGCAGCAATACGGACTGGGGCTCCTACGAGCAGTACTTC.